The rows below give T cell receptor beta chains drawn from one sample of a study of human T cells and chemical hapten exposure. TCRdb redid the calling of the RACE reads with MiXCR, one entry per CDR3 protein. The sample lists around 380,000 distinct CDR3 sequences, approximately 5% occurring once. Here the sequenced sample was whole blood, taken in connection with sensitization to the hapten diphenylcyclopropenone (DPC). The receptor source for this set is a woman between 18 and 30 years old with alopecia areata. Some clones in this sample may be carry-over from other donors' samples. Both conserved end residues are part of each CDR3. Some rows mark clone size as missing; the rest say once, few, many or name a class of expanded clone.

clone_size	v_call	cdr3_aa
few	TRBV11-2	CASSLVLDRAEGNEQFF
many	TRBV6-5	CASSYSQFSGGSTDTQYF
many	TRBV29-1	CSVTPLYGLAGPVPPDTQYF
few	TRBV20-1	CSANLLGTGELFF
many	TRBV12-3/TRBV12-4	CASSFTGKDTQYF
many	TRBV29-1	CSVARQGASEQYF
many	TRBV29-1	CSVEPGEEDYGYTF
many	TRBV5-6	CASSPEGAGQPQHF
NA	TRBV21-1	CASSGGGPGAFEGANVLTF
many	TRBV18	CASSPPRGPTDTQYF
many	TRBV20-1	CSATWGQETYNEQFF
NA	TRBV7-9	CASSFNRGYEQYF
NA	TRBV7-9	CASSPSGDSSTDTQYF
NA	TRBV5-1	CASSLEYRGLSSPLHF